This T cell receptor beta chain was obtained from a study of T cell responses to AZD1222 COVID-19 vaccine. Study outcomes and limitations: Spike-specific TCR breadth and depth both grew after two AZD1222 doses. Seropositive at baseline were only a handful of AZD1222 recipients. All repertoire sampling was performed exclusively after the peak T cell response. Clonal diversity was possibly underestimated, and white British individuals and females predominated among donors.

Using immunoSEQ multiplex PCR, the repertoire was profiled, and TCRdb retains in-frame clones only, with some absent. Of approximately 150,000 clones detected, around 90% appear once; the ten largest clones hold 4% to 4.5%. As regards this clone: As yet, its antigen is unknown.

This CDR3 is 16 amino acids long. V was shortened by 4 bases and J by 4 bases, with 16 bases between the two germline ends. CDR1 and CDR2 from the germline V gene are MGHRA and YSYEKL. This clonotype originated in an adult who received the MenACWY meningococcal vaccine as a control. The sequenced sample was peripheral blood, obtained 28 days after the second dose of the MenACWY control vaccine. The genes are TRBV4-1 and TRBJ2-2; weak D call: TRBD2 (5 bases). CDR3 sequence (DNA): TGCGCCAGCAGCCCAGTTGTGGGGAGAAGCACCGGGGAGCTGTTTTTT. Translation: CASSPVVGRSTGELFF.